What follows describes a single T cell receptor beta chain. What it recognizes is unknown. Other DNA variants within this sample encode the same CDR3. The run depth of the assay was deep. Using immunoSEQ multiplex PCR, the repertoire was profiled, and TCRdb retains in-frame clones only, with some absent. The repertoire holds over 2 million clones, with roughly 94% as singletons. The source of the sample is a study of shared clonotypes between healthy human individuals. Whole-study findings and limits: Sequencing of the sorted subsets was shown by rarefaction to be incomplete despite large depth.

V lost 2 bases and J lost 4, with 8 bases in between. The CDR3 runs 13 residues. Germline lookup yields CDR1 MDHEN and CDR2 SYDVKM. This sequence was found in a man aged 18 to 30 in good health. This chain links TRBV28 with TRBJ1-2; D gene ambiguous. The sequenced sample was naive CD4+ T cells sorted from blood. Subset given: CD45RA+ positively selected. CDR3 bases: TGTGCCAGCAGTTTACGGGGTGGCTATGGCTACACCTTC. This translates into CASSLRGGYGYTF.